This T cell receptor (beta chain) was sequenced in a study of control samples from healthy donors and cancer patients. Sequencing was performed with immunoSEQ multiplex PCR; in TCRdb, only in-frame clones are kept and a portion is missing. The repertoire holds approximately 89,000 clones, around 87% seen once, with roughly 20% in the top ten. Material: blood. The receptor was isolated from a man aged 45-65 years in good health.

CDR3 nucleotides: TGTGCCACCAGTGTAGCGGGGAATACAGATACGCAGTATTTT. Translating gives CATSVAGNTDTQYF. The rearrangement links TRBV24-1 to TRBJ2-3; 8 bases line up with TRBD2. The trim removed 5 bases at V and 3 bases at J, leaving 3 bases unmatched. This CDR3 spans 14 amino acids. Per germline, CDR1 KGHDR and CDR2 SFDVKD.